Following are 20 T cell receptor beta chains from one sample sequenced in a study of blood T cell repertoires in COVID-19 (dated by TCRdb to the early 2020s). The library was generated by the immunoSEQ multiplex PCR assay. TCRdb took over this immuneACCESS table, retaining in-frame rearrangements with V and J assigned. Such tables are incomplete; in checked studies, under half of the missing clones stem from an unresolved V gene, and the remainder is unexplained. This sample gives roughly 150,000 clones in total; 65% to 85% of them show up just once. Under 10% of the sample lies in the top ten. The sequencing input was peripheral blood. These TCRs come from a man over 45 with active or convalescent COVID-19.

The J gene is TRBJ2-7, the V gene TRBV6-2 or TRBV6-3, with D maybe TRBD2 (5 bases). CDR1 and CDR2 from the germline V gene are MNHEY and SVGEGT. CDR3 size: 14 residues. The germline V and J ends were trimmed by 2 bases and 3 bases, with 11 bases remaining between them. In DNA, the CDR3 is TGTGCCAGCAGTTACGGTGGGAGTGGCTACGAGCAGTACTTC. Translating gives CASSYGGSGYEQYF.

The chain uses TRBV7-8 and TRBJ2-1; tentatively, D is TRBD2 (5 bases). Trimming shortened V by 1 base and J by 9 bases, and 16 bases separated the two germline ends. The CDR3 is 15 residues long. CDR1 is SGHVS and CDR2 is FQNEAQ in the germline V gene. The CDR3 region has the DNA TGTGCCAGCAGCTTAGGTAGGCGAGGGTCTGGTGAGCAGTTCTTC. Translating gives CASSLGRRGSGEQFF.

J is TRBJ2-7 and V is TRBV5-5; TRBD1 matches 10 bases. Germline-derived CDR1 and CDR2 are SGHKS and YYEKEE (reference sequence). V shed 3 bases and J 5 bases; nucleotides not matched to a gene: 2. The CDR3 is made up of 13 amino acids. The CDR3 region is CASSWDRGNEQYF. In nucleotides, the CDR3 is TGTGCCAGCAGCTGGGACAGGGGTAACGAGCAGTACTTC.

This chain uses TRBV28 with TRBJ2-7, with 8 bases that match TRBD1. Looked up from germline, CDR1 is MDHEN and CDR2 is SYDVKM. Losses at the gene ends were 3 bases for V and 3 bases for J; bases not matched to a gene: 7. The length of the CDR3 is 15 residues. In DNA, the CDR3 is TGTGCCAGCAGTTTCGGACAGGGTGGTGGCTACGAGCAGTACTTC. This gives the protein CASSFGQGGGYEQYF.

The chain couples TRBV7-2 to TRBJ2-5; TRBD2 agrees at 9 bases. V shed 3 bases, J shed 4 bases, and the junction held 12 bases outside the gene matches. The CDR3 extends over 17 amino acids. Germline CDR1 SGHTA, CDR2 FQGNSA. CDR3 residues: CASSFRIIAGVGETQYF. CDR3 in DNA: TGTGCCAGCAGCTTTAGGATAATAGCGGGAGTGGGAGAGACCCAGTACTTC.

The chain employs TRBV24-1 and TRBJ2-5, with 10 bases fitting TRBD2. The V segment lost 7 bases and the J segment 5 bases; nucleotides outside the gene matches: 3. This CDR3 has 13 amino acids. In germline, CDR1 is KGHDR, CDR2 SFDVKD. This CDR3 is CATRGLALETQYF. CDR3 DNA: TGTGCCACCAGGGGACTAGCGCTGGAGACCCAGTACTTC.

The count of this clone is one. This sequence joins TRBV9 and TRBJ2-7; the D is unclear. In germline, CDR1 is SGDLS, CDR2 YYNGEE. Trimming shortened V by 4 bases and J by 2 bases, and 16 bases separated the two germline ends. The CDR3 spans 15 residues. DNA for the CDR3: TGTGCCAGCAGCCCCGAAAACAGCCCTACCTACGAGCAGTACTTC. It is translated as CASSPENSPTYEQYF.

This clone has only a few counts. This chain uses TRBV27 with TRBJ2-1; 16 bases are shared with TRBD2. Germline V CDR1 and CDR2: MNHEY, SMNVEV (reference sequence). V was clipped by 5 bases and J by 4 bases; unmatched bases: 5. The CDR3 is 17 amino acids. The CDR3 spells CASSPGTSGREYNEQFF. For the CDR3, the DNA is TGTGCCAGCAGTCCCGGGACTAGCGGGAGGGAATACAATGAGCAGTTCTTC.

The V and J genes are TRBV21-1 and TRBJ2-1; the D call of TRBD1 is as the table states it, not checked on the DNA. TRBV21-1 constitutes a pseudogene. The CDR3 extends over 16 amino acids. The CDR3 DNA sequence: TGTGCCAGCAGCGGACACCGGGCCGGCCCCGACAATGAGCAGTTCTTC. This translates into CASSGHRAGPDNEQFF.

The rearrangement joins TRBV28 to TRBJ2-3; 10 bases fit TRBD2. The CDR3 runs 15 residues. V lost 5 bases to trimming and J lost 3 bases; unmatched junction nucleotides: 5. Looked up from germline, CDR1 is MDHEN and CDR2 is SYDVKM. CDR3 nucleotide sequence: TGTGCCAGCAGTAACCCTAGCGGGAGAACAGATACGCAGTATTTT. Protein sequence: CASSNPSGRTDTQYF.

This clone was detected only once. The CDR3 protein is CATSDLLSGQETQYF. The CDR3 DNA sequence: TGTGCCACCAGTGATTTATTAAGCGGCCAAGAGACCCAGTACTTC. This rearrangement joins TRBV24-1 to TRBJ2-5, with D possibly matching TRBD2 (5 bases). This CDR3 region has 15 residues. Trimming pared 1 base from V and 1 base from J, leaving 9 bases between. Germline-derived CDR1 and CDR2 are KGHDR and SFDVKD.

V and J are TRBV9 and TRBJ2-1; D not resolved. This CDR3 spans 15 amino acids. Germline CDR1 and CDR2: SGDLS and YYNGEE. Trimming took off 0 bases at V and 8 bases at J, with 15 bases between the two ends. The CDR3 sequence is CASSVGFPLVDEQFF. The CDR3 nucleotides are TGTGCCAGCAGCGTAGGTTTCCCCCTCGTCGATGAGCAGTTCTTC.

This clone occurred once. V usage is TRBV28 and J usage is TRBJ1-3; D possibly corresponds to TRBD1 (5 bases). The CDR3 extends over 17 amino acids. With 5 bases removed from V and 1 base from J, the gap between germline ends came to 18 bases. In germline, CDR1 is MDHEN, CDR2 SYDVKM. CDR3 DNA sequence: TGTGCCAGCAGTCCCCCCGCAGGGAGGAAATCTGGAAACACCATATATTTT. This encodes CASSPPAGRKSGNTIYF. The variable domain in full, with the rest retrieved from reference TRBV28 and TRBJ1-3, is DVKVTQSSRYLVKRTGEKVFLECVQDMDHENMFWYRQDPGLGLRLIYFSYDVKMKEKGDIPEGYSVSREKKERFSLILESASTNQTSMYLCASSPPAGRKSGNTIYFGEGSWLTVV.

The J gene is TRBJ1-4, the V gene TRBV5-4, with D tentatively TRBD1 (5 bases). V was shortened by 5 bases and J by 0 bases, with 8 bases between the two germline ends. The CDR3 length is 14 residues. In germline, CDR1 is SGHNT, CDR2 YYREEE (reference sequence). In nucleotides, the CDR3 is TGTGCCAGCAGGGGGCACACAACTAATGAAAAACTGTTTTTT. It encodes CASRGHTTNEKLFF.

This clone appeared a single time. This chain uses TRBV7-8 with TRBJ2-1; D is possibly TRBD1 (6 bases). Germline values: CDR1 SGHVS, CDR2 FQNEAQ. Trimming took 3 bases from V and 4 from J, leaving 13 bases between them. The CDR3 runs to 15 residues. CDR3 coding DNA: TGTGCCAGCAGCTTCGAGCAGGGGTTATACAATGAGCAGTTCTTC. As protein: CASSFEQGLYNEQFF.

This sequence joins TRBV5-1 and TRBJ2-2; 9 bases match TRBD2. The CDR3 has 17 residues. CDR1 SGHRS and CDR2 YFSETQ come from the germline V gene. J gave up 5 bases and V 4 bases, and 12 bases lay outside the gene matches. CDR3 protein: CASSPRGVAGETGELFF. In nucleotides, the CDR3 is TGCGCCAGCAGCCCCCGGGGAGTAGCGGGAGAGACCGGGGAGCTGTTTTTT.

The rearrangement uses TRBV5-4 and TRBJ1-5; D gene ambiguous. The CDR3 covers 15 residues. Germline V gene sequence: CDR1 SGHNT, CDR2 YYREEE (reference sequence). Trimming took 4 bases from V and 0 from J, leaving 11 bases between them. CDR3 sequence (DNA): TGTGCCAGCAGCCCTAGACCGGGTAGCAATCAGCCCCAGCATTTT. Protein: CASSPRPGSNQPQHF.

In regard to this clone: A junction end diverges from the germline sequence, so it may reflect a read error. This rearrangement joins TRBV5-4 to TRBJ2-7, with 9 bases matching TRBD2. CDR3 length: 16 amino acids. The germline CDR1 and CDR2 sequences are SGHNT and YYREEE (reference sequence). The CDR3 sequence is CASSPELAGASSEQYF. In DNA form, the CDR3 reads TGTGCCAGCAGCCCTGAATTAGCGGGAGCCTCCTCCGAGCAGTACTTC.

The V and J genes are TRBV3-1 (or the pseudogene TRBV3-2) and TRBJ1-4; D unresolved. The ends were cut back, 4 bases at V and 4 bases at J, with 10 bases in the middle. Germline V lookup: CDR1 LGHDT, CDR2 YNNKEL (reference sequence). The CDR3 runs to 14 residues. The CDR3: CASSLEGINEKLFF. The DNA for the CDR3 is TGTGCCAGCAGCCTGGAGGGCATTAATGAAAAACTGTTTTTT.

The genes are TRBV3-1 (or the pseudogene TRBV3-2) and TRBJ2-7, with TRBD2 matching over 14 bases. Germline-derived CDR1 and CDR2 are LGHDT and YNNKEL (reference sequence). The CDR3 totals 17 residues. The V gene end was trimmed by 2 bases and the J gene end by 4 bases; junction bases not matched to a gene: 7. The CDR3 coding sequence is TGTGCCAGCAGCCAACCGGGACTAGCGGGAGTGATGTACGAGCAGTACTTC. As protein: CASSQPGLAGVMYEQYF.